This T cell receptor beta chain was profiled in a study of STAT3 mutations in large granular lymphocyte leukemia. The study, taken as a whole, reports: At least one immunodominant TCR beta clonotype appeared in every T-cell large granular lymphocyte leukemia patient.

In the case of this clone: Its specificity is not known.

From germline, CDR1 is MNHEY and CDR2 SVGAGI. The length of the CDR3 is 15 residues. V was pared by 2 bases and J by 2 bases, with 13 bases between. The protocol was immunoSEQ multiplex PCR, while the TCRdb copy is restricted to in-frame clones and leaves out a portion. The sample lists about 1,500 clones, 72% occurring once. Sequenced: peripheral blood mononuclear cells. This chain links TRBV6-5 with TRBJ2-7; D gene uncertain. The sequence came from a man aged 45-65 years with T-cell large granular lymphocyte leukemia. Some clones in this sample may be carry-over from other donors' samples. CDR3 sequence (DNA): TGTGCCAGCAGTTACGGGCAATATGCCACCTACGAGCAGTACTTC. Translating it yields CASSYGQYATYEQYF.